Detailed here is one TCR beta chain. What it binds is not known. The CDR3 runs to 15 residues. CDR1 and CDR2 (germline): LGHDT, YNNKEL (reference sequence). The V segment lost 3 bases and the J segment 3 bases; nucleotides outside the gene matches: 2. These data originate in a study of T cell responses to AZD1222 COVID-19 vaccine. Study results and caveats: CD4 TCRs associated with vaccination spanned spike, dominating at 160-218 and 743-854.

Produced via immunoSEQ multiplex PCR; TCRdb's table is partial and in-frame only. This table holds approximately 99,000 clones, approximately 89% found once. This sequence joins TRBV3-1 (or the pseudogene TRBV3-2) and TRBJ2-7, with 13 bases lining up with TRBD2. The receptor was isolated from an adult in good health. The material was peripheral blood, obtained on day 0 of MenACWY control vaccination. This chain's CDR3 is CASSHGTSGDYEQYF. The CDR3 region has the DNA TGTGCCAGCAGCCACGGGACTAGCGGGGACTACGAGCAGTACTTC.